This T cell receptor (beta chain) was identified in a study of T cells after yellow fever vaccination. This clonotype was detected many times. 5'RACE template switching produced TCR cDNA carrying a universal primer site and UMIs. Each CDR3 protein gets one entry after TCRdb re-called the 5' RACE reads with MiXCR. This table holds about 69,000 distinct CDR3 sequences, approximately 6.2% found once. The CDR3 has 12 residues. V was pared by 7 bases and J by 8 bases, with 11 bases between. Germline V gives CDR1 MNHNY, CDR2 SVGAGI (reference sequence). The rearrangement joins TRBV6-6 to TRBJ1-4; tentatively, D is TRBD1 (5 bases). This specimen consisted of CD4+ T cells sorted from PBMCs, obtained more than 14 days after the first yellow fever vaccination. The clonotype originates from a man aged 18 to 35 who received the YFV17D yellow fever vaccine. The CDR3 DNA reads as TGTGCCAGCAAGCAGGGCGTGGAAAAACTGTTTTTT. Translation gives CASKQGVEKLFF.